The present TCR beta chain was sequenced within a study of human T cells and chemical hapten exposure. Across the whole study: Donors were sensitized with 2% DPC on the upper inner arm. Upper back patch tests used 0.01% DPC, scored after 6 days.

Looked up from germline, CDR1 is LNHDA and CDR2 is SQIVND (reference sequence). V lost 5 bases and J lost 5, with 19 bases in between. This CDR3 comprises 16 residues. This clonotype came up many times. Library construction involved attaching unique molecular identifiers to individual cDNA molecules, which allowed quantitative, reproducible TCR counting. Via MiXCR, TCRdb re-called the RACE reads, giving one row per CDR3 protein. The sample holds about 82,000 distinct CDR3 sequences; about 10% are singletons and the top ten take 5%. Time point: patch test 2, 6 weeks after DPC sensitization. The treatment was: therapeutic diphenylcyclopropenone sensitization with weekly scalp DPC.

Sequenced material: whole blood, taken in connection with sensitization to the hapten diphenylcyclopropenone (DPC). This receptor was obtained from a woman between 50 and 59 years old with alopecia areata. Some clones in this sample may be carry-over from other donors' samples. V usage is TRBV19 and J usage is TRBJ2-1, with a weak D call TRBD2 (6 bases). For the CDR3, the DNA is TGTGCCAGTAGTCCAGCATCTAGGCGGGGTAACAATGAGCAGTTCTTC. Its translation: CASSPASRRGNNEQFF.